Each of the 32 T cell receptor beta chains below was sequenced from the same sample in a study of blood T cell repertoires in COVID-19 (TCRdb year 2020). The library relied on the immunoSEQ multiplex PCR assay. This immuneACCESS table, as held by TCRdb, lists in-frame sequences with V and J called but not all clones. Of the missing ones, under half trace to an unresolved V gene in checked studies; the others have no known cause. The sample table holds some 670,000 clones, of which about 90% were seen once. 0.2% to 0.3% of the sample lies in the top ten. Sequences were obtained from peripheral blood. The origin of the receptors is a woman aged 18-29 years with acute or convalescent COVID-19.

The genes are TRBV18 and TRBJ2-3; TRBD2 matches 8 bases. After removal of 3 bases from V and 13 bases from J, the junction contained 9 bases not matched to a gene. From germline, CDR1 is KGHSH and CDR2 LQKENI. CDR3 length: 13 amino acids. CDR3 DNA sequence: TGTGCCAGCTCACCTGCTCTAGCGGGCAATGAGTATTTT. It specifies CASSPALAGNEYF.

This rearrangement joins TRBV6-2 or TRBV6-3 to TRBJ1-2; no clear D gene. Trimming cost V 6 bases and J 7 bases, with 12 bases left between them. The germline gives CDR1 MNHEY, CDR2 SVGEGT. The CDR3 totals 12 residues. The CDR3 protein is CASSLPRFGYTF. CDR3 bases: TGTGCCAGCAGCCTCCCACGGTTTGGCTACACCTTC.

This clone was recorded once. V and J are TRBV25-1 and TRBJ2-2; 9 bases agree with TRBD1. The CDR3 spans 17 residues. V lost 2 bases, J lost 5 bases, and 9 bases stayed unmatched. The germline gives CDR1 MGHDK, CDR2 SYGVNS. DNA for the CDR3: TGTGCCAGCAGTGAAATTGGACAGGGGCCTTGGACCGGGGAGCTGTTTTTT. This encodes CASSEIGQGPWTGELFF.

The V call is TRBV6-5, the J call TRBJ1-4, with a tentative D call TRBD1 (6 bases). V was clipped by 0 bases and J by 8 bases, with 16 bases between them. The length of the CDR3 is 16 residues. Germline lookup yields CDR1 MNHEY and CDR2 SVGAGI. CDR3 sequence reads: CASSYSWTARGEKLFF. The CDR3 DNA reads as TGTGCCAGCAGTTACTCGTGGACAGCAAGAGGGGAAAAACTGTTTTTT.

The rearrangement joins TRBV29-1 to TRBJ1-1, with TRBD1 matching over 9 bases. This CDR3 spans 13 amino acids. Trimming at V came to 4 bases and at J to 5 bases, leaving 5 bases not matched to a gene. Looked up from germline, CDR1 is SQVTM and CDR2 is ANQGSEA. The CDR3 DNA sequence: TGCAGCGTTGCAACAGGGGGCGGAACTGAAGCTTTCTTT. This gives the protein CSVATGGGTEAFF.

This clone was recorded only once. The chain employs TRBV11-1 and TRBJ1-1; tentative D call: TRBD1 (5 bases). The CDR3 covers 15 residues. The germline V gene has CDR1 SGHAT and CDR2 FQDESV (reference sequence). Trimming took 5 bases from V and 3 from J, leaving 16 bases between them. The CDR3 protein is CASSLKIQGYTEAFF. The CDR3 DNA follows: TGTGCCAGCAGCCTTAAAATCCAGGGTTACACTGAAGCTTTCTTT.

CDR3 sequence reads: CASSLRGHREKLFF. The DNA for the CDR3 is TGCGCCAGCAGCTTAAGGGGGCATAGGGAAAAACTGTTTTTT. The rearrangement links TRBV5-1 to TRBJ1-4; 7 bases align to TRBD1. Germline trimming cut 2 bases from V and 8 bases from J; bases unmatched to any gene: 6. The germline V gene has CDR1 SGHRS and CDR2 YFSETQ. The CDR3 is 14 amino acids.

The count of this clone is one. The CDR3 spells CASSPSVVGRNLNTEAFF. In nucleotides, the CDR3 is TGTGCCAGCAGCCCCTCGGTGGTGGGGAGAAATCTGAACACTGAAGCTTTCTTT. The rearrangement joins TRBV9 to TRBJ1-1; D gene uncertain. With 4 bases removed from V and 0 bases from J, the gap between germline ends came to 22 bases. The CDR3 contains 18 residues. CDR1 and CDR2 from the germline V gene are SGDLS and YYNGEE.

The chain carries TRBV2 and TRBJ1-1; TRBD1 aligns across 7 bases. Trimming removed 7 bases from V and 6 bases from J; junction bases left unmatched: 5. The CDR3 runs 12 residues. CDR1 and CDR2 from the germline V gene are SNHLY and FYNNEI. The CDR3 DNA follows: TGTGCCAGCATCCGACAGGGCTCTGAAGCTTTCTTT. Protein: CASIRQGSEAFF.

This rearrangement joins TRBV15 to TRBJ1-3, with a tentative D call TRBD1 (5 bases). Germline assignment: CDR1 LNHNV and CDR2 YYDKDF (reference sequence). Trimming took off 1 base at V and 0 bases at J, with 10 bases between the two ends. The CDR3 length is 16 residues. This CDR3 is CATSRGVTDSGNTIYF. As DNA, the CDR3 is TGTGCCACCAGCAGAGGGGTGACAGACTCTGGAAACACCATATATTTT.

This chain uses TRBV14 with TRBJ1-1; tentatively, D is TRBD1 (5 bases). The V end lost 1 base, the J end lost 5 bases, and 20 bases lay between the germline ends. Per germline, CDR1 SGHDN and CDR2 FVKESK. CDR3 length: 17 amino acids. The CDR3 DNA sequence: TGTGCCAGCAGCCAAGGGGTTCGCAGGGATGAGTTTACTGAAGCTTTCTTT. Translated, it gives CASSQGVRRDEFTEAFF.

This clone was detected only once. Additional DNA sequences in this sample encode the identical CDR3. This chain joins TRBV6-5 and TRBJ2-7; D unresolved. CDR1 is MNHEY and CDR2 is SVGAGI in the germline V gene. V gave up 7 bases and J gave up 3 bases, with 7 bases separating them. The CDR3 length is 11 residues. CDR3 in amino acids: CASTQVYEQYF. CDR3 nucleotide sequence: TGTGCCAGCACTCAGGTCTACGAGCAGTACTTC.

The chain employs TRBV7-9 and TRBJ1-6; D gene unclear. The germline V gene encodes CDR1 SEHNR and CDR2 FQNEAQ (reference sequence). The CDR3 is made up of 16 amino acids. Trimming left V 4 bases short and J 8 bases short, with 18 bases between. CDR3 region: CASSWAEGHGDSPLHF. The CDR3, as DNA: TGTGCCAGCAGCTGGGCCGAGGGCCATGGGGATTCACCCCTCCACTTT.

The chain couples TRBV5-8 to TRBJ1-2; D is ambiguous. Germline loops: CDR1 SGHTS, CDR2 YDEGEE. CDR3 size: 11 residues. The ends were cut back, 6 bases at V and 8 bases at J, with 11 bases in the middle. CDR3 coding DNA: TGTGCCAGCATCCGACTCGGAGGCTACACCTTC. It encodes CASIRLGGYTF.

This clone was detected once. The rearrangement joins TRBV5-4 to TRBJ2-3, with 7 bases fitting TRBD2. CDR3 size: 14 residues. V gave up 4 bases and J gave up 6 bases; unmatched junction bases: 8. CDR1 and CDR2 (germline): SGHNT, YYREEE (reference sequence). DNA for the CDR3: TGTGCCAGCAGCGACAAGCGGGGTCCCGATACGCAGTATTTT. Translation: CASSDKRGPDTQYF.

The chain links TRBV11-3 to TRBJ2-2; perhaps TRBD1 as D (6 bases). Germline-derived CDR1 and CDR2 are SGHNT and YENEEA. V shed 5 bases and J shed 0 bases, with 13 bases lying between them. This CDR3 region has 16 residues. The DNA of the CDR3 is TGTGCCAGCAGCCTATTAGGGGGAGCGAACACCGGGGAGCTGTTTTTT. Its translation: CASSLLGGANTGELFF.

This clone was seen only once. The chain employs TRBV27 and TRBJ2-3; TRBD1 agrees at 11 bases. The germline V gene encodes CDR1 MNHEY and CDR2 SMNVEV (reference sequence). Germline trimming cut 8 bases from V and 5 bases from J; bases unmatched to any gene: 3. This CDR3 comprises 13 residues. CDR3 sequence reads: CASGTGGGDTQYF. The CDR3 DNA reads TGTGCCAGCGGGACAGGGGGTGGAGATACGCAGTATTTT.

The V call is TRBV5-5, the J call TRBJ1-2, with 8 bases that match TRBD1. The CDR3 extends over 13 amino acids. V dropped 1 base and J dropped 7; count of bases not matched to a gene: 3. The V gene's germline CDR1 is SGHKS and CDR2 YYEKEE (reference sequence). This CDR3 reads CASSLLDRGGYTF. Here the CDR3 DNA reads TGTGCCAGCAGCTTGTTAGACAGGGGTGGCTACACCTTC.

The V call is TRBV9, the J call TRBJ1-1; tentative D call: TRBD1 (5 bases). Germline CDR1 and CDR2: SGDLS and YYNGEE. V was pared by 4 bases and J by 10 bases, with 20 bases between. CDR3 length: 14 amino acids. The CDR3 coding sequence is TGTGCCAGCAGCCCCCTACCAAGCTTGGGGGGAGCTTTCTTT. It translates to CASSPLPSLGGAFF.

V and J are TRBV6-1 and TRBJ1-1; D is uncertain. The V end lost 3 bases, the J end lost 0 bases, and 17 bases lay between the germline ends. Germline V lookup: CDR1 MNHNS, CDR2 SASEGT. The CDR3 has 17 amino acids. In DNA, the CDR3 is TGTGCCAGCAGTGATCACTCGACGGCGGGTTTGAACACTGAAGCTTTCTTT. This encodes CASSDHSTAGLNTEAFF.

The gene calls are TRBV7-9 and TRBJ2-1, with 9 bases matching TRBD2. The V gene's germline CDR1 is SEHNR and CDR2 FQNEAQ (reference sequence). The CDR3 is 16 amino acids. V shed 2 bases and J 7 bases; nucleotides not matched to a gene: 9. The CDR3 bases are TGTGCCAGCAGCTTAATTGTAGCGGGGGTGAGAAATGAGCAGTTCTTC. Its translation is CASSLIVAGVRNEQFF.

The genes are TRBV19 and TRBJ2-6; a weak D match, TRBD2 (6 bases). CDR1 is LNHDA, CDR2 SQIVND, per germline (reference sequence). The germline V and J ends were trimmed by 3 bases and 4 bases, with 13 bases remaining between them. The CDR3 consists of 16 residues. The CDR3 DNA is TGTGCCAGTAGTATGGGGAGGACGCCCGGGGCCAACGTCCTGACTTTC. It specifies CASSMGRTPGANVLTF.

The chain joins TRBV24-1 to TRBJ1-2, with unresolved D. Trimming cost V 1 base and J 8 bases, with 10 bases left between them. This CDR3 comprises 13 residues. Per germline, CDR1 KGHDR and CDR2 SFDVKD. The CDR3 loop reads CATSDLSSTGYTF. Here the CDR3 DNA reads TGTGCCACCAGTGATTTATCGAGTACGGGCTACACCTTC.

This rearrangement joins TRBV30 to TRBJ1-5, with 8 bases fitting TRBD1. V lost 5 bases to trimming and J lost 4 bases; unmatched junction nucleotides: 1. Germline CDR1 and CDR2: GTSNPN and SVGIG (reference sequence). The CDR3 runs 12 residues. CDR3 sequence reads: CAWGQGNQPQHF. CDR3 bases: TGTGCCTGGGGACAGGGTAATCAGCCCCAGCATTTT.

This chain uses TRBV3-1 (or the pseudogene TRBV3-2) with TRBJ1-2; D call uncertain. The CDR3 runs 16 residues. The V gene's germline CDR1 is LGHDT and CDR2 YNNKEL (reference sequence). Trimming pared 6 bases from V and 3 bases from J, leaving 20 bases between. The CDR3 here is CASRNSSCAVDYGYTF. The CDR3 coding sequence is TGTGCCAGCAGAAATTCCTCATGTGCAGTTGACTATGGCTACACCTTC.

The CDR3, as DNA: TGTGCCATCAGCAAAACGTCAGGGGCAGAGTCACCCCTCCACTTT. Translation: CAISKTSGAESPLHF. This rearrangement joins TRBV10-3 to TRBJ1-6; weak D call: TRBD1 (6 bases). V was shortened by 6 bases and J by 10 bases, with 19 bases between the two germline ends. CDR1 is ENHRY and CDR2 is SYGVKD in the germline V gene. There are 15 residues in the CDR3.

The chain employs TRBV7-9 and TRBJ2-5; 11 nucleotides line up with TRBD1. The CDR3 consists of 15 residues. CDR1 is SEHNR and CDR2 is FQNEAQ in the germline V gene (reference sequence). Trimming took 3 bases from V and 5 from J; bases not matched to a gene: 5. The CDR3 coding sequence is TGTGCCAGCAGCTTTGGACAGGGGGCGGGGGAGACCCAGTACTTC. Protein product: CASSFGQGAGETQYF.

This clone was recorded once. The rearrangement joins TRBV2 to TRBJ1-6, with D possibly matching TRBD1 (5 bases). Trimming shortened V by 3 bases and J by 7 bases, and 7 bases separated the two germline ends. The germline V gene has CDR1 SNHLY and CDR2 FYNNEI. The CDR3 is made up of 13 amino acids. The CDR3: CASSDRENSPLHF. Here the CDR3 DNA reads TGTGCCAGCAGTGACAGGGAAAATTCACCCCTCCACTTT. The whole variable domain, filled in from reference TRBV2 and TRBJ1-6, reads EPEVTQTPSHQVTQMGQEVILRCVPISNHLYFYWYRQILGQKVEFLVSFYNNEISEKSEIFDDQFSVERPDGSNFTLKIRSTKLEDSAMYFCASSDRENSPLHFGNGTRLTVT.

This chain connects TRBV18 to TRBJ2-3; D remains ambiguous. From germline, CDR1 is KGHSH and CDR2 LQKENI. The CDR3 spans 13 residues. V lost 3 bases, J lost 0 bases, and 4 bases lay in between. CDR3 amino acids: CASSPESTDTQYF. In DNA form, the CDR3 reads TGTGCCAGCTCACCGGAGAGCACAGATACGCAGTATTTT. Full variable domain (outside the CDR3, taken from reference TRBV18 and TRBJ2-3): NAGVMQNPRHLVRRRGQEARLRCSPMKGHSHVYWYRQLPEEGLKFMVYLQKENIIDESGMPKERFSAEFPKEGPSILRIQQVVRGDSAAYFCASSPESTDTQYFGPGTRLTVL.

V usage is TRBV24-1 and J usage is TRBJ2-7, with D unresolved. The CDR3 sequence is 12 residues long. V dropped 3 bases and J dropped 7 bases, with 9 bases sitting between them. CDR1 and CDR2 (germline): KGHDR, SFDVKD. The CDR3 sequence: CATSDGSREQYF. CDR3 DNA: TGTGCCACCAGTGATGGGTCGAGGGAGCAGTACTTC.

CDR3 in DNA: TGTGCCAGCAGCCTGGGACAGGGGGTCCACAATGAGCAGTTCTTC. Translating it yields CASSLGQGVHNEQFF. The V call is TRBV24-1, the J call TRBJ2-1; 11 bases align to TRBD1. CDR3 length: 15 residues. The ends lost 11 bases at V and 5 bases at J; junction bases unmatched: 10. The germline gives CDR1 KGHDR, CDR2 SFDVKD.

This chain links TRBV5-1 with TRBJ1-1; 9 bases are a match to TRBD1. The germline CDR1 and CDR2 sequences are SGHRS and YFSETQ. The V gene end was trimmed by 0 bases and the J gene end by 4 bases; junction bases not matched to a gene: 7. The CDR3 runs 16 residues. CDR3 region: CASSLEGQGRGTEAFF. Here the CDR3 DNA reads TGCGCCAGCAGCTTGGAGGGACAGGGCCGGGGCACTGAAGCTTTCTTT.